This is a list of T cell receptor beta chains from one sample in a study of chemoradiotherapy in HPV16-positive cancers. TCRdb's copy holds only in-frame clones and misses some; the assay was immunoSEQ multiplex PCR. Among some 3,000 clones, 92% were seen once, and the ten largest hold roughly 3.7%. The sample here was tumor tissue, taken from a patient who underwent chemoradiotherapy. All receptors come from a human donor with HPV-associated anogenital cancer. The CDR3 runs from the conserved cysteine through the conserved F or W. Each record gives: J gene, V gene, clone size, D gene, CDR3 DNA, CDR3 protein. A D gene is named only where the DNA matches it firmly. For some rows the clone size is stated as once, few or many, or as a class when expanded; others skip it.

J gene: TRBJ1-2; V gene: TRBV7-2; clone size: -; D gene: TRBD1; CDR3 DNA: TGTGCCAGCACCTCCGGAGGTATGACAGGGCCCCTCTATGGCTACACCTTC; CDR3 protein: CASTSGGMTGPLYGYTF
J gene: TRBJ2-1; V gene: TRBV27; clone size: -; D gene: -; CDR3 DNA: TGTGCCAGCCGGGATTTCTACAATGAGCAGTTCTTC; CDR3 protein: CASRDFYNEQFF
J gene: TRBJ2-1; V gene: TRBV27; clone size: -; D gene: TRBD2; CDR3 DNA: TGTGCCAGCCGACTAGCGGGAAAGAATGAGCAGTTCTTC; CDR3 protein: CASRLAGKNEQFF
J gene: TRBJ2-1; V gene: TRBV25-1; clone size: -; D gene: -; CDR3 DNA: TGTGCCAGCAGTCAGGAAGGGGAAAGCTCCTACAATGAGCAGTTCTTC; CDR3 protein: CASSQEGESSYNEQFF
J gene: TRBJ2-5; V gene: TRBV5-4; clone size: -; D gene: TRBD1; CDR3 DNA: TGTGCCAGCGGAACCGGGACAGGGGTCACTAAGGAGACCCAGTACTTC; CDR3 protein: CASGTGTGVTKETQYF
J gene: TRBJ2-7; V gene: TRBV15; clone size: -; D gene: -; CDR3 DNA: TGTGCCACCAGCAGAGATTCCGGCTACGAGCAGTACTTC; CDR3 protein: CATSRDSGYEQYF
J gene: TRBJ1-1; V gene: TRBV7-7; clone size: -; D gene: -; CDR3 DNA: TGTGCTAGCAGCCGCGACCGGAACACTGAAGCTTTCTTT; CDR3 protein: CASSRDRNTEAFF
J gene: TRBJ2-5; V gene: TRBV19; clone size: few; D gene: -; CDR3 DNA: TGTGCCAGTTCGACAGACTTCCAAGAGACCCAGTACTTC; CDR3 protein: CASSTDFQETQYF
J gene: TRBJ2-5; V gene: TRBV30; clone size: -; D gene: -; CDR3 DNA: TGTGCCTGGAGTCAAATATGGGAGACCCAGTACTTC; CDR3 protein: CAWSQIWETQYF
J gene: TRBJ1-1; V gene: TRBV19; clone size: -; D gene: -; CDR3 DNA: TGTGCCAGTGGGGCAGGGCCCACTGAAGCTTTCTTT; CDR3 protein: CASGAGPTEAFF
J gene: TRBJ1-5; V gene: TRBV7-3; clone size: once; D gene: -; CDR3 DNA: TGTGCCAGCAGCCCCGGGCCCAGTCAGCCCCAGCATTTT; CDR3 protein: CASSPGPSQPQHF
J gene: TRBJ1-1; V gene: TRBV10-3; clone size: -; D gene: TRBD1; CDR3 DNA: TGTGCCATCAGTCCGCGGGACAGTGGAAACACCGAAGCTTTCTTT; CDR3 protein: CAISPRDSGNTEAFF
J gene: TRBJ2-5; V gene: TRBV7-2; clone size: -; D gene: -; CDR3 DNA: TGTGCCAGCAGCTTGGTGGGAGAGACCCAGTACTTC; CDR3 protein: CASSLVGETQYF
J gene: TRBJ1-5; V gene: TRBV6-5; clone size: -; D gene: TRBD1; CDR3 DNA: TGTGCCAGCAGGCAGGGGGATCAGCCCCAGCATTTT; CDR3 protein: CASRQGDQPQHF
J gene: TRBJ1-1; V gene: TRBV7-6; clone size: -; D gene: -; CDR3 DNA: TGTGCCAGCAGCTCAGATTCGAACACTGAAGCTTTCTTT; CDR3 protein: CASSSDSNTEAFF
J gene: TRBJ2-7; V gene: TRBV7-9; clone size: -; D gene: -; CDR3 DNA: TGTGCCAGCACCCTAGGAACTGGGACCGTGGGGCAGTACTTC; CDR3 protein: CASTLGTGTVGQYF
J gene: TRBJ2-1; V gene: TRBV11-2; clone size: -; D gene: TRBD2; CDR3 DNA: TGTGCCAGCAGCCCCGGACTAGCGGGAGGCCGGAGGGATGAGCAGTTCTTC; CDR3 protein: CASSPGLAGGRRDEQFF
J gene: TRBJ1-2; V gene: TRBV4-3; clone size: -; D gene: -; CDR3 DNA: TGCGCCAGCAGCCAAGAATTACAAGGGAGATATGGCTACACCTTC; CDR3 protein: CASSQELQGRYGYTF
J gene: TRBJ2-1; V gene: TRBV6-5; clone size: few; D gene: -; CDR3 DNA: TGTGCCAGCAGCCCCGGTTCCGGGTATGAGCAGTTCTTC; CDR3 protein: CASSPGSGYEQFF
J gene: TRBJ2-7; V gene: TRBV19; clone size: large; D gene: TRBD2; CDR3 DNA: TGTGCCAGTAGTATACTAGCGGGGCAGGACGAGCAGTACTTC; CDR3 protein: CASSILAGQDEQYF
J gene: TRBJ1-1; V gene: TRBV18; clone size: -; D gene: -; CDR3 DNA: TGTGCCAGCTCACCACGAACAGGGACGAGGGCTGAAGCTTTCTTT; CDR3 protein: CASSPRTGTRAEAFF